This TCR beta chain was captured in a study of blood T cell repertoires in COVID-19 (dated by TCRdb to the early 2020s). Looking at the study overall: Samples covering the acute and convalescent phases of COVID-19 were provided by collaborators in the United States, Italy and Spain. The prospective study material was composed of cDNA or gDNA derived from T cells, B-cell-depleted T cells, or PBMCs. Subjects who had been exposed to COVID-19, were actively infected with it, or had recovered from it provided the deeply sampled blood TCRbeta repertoires that made up the dataset. The repertoires were released in a freely available public database meant as a resource for research on the immune response to SARS-CoV-2. Samples came from the ongoing ImmuneRACE study (first 160 participants) plus 1,254 subjects from 6 global collaborators. Sample metadata almost always included a de-identified subject ID, COVID-19 status, age in years and sex. Where available, HLA class I and class II types were taken from metadata supplied by the sample provider and were not determined by assay-based typing. The paper as a whole reports these results and caveats: How much clinical and demographic metadata was included differed by source and by participant, and the metadata was provided uncurated.

Details on this clone: Its antigen specificity is not known. The record has no base qualities; no much larger clone is one base away.

Whole blood was collected in K2EDTA tubes by collaborating institutions according to the institutions' own protocols. For TCRbeta analysis, collaborator samples were shipped as frozen whole blood, as isolated PBMCs, or as DNA extracted from either sample type. The immunoSEQ Assay, a bias-controlled multiplex PCR, was used to amplify TCRbeta CDR3 regions from genomic DNA. The published analysis was carried out like this. The number of nucleated cells in each sample was estimated from the amplification of reference gene primers within the assay. To quantify the absolute abundance of each unique TCRbeta CDR3 rearrangement, sequence reads were collapsed and filtered. For each sample, productive Simpson clonality was calculated as the square root of Simpson's diversity index across productive rearrangements. Here the immuneACCESS table is served through TCRdb, limited to in-frame sequences with V and J called. Missing clones are a known gap in these copies; in checked studies unresolved V genes cover under half, and the rest lacks a known reason. V and J calls and clone size are given by that table; D and trimming were obtained from the DNA. For this sample the table gives 65,000 or so clones, of which roughly nine tenths were detected only once. Around 1.3% of the sample goes to the ten largest clones.

According to the germline V gene, CDR1 reads LGHNA and CDR2 reads YNFKEQ. Inclusive of the bounding cysteine and phenylalanine, the CDR3 is 14 residues long. This entry keeps only the CDR3 DNA: 42 bases, framed from base 1. V has 4 bases trimmed and J has 7 bases trimmed; junction bases matching no gene number 6. The sequence came from a man in his sixties with acute or convalescent COVID-19. The sample was peripheral blood. The chain couples TRBV4-2 to TRBJ1-2, and 10 junction bases match TRBD1. The CDR3 reads CASSRGDRGFGYTF. The nucleotide sequence is given as TGTGCCAGCAGCCGCGGGGACAGGGGTTTTGGCTACACCTTC.